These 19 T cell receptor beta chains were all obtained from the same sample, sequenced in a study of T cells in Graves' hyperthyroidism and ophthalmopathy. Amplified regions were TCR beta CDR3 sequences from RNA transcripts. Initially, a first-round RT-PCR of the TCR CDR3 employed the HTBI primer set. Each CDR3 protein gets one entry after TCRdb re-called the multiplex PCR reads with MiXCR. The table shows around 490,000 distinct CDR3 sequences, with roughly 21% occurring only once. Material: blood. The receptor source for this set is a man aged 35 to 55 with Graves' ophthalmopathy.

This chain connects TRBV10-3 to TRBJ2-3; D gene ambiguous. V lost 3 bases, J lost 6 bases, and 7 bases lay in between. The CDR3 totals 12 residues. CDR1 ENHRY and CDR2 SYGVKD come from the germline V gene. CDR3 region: CAISDLADTQYF. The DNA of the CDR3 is TGTGCCATCAGTGACCTCGCGGATACGCAGTATTTT.

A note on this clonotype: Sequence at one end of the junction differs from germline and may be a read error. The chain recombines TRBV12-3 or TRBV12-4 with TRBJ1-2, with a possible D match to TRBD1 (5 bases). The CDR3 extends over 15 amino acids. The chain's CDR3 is CASSFGAAFNYDYTF. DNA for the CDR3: TGTGCCAGCAGTTTCGGGGCAGCATTTAACTATGACTACACCTTC.

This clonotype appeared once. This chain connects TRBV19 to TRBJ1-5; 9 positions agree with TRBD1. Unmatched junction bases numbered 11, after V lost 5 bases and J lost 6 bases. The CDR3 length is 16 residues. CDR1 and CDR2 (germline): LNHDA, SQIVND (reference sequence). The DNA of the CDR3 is TGTGCCAGTAGTCTCGTACAGGGGGCGCCGGGTCAGCCCCAGCATTTT. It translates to CASSLVQGAPGQPQHF.

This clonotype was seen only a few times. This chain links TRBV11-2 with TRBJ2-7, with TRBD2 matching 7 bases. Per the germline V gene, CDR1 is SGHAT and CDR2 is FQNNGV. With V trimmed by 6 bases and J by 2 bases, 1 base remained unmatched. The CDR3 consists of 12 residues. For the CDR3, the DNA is TGTGCCAGCAGGGGGGGGACCTACGAGCAGTACTTC. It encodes CASRGGTYEQYF. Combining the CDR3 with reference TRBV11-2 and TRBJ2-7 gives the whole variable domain EAGVAQSPRYKIIEKRQSVAFWCNPISGHATLYWYQQILGQGPKLLIQFQNNGVVDDSQLPKDRFSAERLKGVDSTLKIQPAKLEDSAVYLCASRGGTYEQYFGPGTRLTVT.

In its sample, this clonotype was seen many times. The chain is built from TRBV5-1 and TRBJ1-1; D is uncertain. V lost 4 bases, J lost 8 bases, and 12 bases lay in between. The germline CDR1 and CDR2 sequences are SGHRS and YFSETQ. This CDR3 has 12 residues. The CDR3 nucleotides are TGCGCCAGCAGCCCGAACCGACTCGAAGCTTTCTTT. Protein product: CASSPNRLEAFF. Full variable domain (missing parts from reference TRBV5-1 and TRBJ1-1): KAGVTQTPRYLIKTRGQQVTLSCSPISGHRSVSWYQQTPGQGLQFLFEYFSETQRNKGNFPGRFSGRQFSNSRSEMNVSTLELGDSALYLCASSPNRLEAFFGQGTRLTVV.

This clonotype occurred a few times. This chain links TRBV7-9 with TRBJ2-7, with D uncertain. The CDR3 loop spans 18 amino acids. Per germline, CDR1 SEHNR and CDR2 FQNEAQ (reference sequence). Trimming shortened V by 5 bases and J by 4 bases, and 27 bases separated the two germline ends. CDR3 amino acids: CASSPDAIGVVGEYEQYF. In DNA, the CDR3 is TGTGCCAGCAGCCCAGACGCGATAGGAGTAGTTGGCGAATACGAGCAGTACTTC.

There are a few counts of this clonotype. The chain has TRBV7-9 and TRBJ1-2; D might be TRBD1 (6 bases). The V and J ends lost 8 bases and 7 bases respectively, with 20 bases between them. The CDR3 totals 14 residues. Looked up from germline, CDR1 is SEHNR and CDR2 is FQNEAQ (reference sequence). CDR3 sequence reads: CASVRGDTGRGYTF. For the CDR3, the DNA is TGTGCCAGCGTGCGAGGGGACACAGGACGTGGCTACACCTTC.

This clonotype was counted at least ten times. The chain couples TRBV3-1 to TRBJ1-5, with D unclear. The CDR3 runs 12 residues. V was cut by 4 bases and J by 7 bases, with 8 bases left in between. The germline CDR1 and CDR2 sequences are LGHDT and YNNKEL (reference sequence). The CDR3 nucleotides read TGTGCCAGCAGCCCGTTGGGCCAGCCCCAGCATTTT. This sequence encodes CASSPLGQPQHF.

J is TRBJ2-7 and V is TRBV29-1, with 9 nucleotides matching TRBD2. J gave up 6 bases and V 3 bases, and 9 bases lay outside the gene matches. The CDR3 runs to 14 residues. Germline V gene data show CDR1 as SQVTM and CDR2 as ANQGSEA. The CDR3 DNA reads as TGCAGCGTTGAGGGGGGGACTAGCCTTGGCGAGCAGTACTTC. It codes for CSVEGGTSLGEQYF.

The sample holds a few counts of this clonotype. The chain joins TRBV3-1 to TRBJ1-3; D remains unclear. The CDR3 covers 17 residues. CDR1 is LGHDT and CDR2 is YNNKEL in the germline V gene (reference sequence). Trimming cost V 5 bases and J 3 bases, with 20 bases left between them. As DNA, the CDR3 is TGTGCCAGCAGCTTCGCCTTAGGGTCGGTTGGTGGAAACACCATATATTTT. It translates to CASSFALGSVGGNTIYF.

This CDR3 reads CASSVLADTGELFF. The CDR3 DNA reads as TGTGCCAGCAGTGTATTAGCGGACACCGGGGAGCTGTTTTTT. The chain joins TRBV6-4 to TRBJ2-2, with D possibly TRBD2 on 6 matching bases. Germline V gene sequence: CDR1 MRHNA, CDR2 SNTAGT. The CDR3 spans 14 residues. Trimming removed 4 bases from V and 3 bases from J, with 9 bases in between.

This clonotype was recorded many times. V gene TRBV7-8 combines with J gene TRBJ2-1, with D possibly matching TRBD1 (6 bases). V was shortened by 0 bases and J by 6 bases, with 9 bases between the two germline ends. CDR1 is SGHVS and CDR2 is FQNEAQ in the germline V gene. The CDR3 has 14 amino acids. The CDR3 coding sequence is TGTGCCAGCAGCTTAGCGGGGGCAACCAATGAGCAGTTCTTC. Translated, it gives CASSLAGATNEQFF.

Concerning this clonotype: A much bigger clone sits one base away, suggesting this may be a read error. CDR3 DNA: TGTGCCAGCAGCTTGCGACTCCAAGGGACCCAGTACTTC. Its translation is CASSLRLQGTQYF. V usage is TRBV7-2 and J usage is TRBJ2-5, with unresolved D. The germline V gene encodes CDR1 SGHTA and CDR2 FQGNSA. This CDR3 has 13 amino acids.

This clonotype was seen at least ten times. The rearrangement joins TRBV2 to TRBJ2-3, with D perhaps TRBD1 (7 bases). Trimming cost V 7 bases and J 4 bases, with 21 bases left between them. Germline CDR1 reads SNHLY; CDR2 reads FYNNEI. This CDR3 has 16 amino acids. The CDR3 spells CASTPSGGLAADTQYF. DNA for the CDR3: TGTGCCAGCACCCCTTCAGGGGGGCTAGCAGCAGATACGCAGTATTTT.

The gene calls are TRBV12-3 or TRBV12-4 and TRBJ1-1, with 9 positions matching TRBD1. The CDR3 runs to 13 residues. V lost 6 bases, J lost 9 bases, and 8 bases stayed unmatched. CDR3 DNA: TGTGCCAGCAGCCCGGGACAGGGCTCTCAAGCTTTCTTT. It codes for CASSPGQGSQAFF.

The CDR3 spells CASSLRGKEWFGNQPQHF. CDR3 sequence (DNA): TGTGCCAGCAGCTTAAGAGGGAAGGAATGGTTCGGCAATCAGCCCCAGCATTTT. The chain has TRBV7-8 and TRBJ1-5; D is unresolved. V gave up 2 bases and J gave up 2 bases, with 19 bases separating them. Germline assignment: CDR1 SGHVS and CDR2 FQNEAQ. CDR3 length: 18 residues.

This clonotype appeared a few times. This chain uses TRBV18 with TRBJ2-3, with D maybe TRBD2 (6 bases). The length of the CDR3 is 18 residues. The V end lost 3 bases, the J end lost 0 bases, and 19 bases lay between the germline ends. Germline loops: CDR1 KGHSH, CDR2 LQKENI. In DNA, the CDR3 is TGTGCCAGCTCACCCAATCCACTAGCACGCCCTAGCACAGATACGCAGTATTTT. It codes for CASSPNPLARPSTDTQYF.

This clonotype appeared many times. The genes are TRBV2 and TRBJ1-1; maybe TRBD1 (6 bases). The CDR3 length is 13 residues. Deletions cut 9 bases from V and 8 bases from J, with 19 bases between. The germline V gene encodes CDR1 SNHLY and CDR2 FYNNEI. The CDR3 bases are TGTGCCAGTTACGGGACACGGACCTCCGAAGCTTTCTTT. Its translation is CASYGTRTSEAFF.

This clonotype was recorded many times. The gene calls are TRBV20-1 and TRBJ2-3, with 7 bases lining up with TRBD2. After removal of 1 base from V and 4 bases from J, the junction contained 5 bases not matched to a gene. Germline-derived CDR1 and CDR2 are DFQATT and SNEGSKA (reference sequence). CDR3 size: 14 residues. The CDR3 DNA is TGCAGTGCTAGAGCTAGCGGTCCCTCAGATACGCAGTATTTT. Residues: CSARASGPSDTQYF.